The rows below give T cell receptor beta chains drawn from one sample of a study of identical twins. MiXCR, applied by TCRdb to the 5' RACE reads, yields one record per CDR3 protein. This sample carries roughly 720,000 distinct CDR3 sequences, roughly 18% of them seen once, and the ten largest clones take less than 15%. This sample also appeared in a second study, on T cells expressing NK-cell markers.

Sequencing used PBMCs. The receptors originated from a woman between 18 and 29 years old in good health. Both conserved end residues are part of each CDR3. The order of the fields is D gene, J gene, clone size, V gene, CDR3 protein, CDR3 DNA. The D gene is left open where the match is weak. The listing skips clone size in some rows; elsewhere it reads once, few, many or a size class.

NA,TRBJ2-7,few,TRBV3-1,CASSQTDGYEQYF,TGTGCCAGCAGCCAAACCGACGGCTACGAGCAGTACTTC
TRBD1,TRBJ2-2,few,TRBV20-1,CSARGGQDTGELFF,TGCAGTGCTAGAGGGGGACAGGACACCGGGGAGCTGTTTTTT
NA,TRBJ2-7,NA,TRBV4-1,CASSQDNTYEQYF,TGCGCCAGCAGCCAAGATAACACCTACGAGCAGTACTTC
NA,TRBJ2-2,NA,TRBV5-1,CASSLALTNTGELFF,TGCGCCAGCAGCTTGGCCTTAACGAACACCGGGGAGCTGTTTTTT
TRBD1,TRBJ2-1,NA,TRBV7-9,CASSSETGQGYNEQFF,TGTGCCAGCAGCTCCGAGACGGGACAGGGCTACAATGAGCAGTTCTTC
TRBD2,TRBJ2-1,NA,TRBV7-7,CASSKGLAGNNEQFF,TGTGCCAGCAGCAAGGGACTAGCGGGAAATAATGAGCAGTTCTTC
NA,TRBJ2-3,NA,TRBV9,CASSVVWSTDTQYF,TGTGCCAGCAGCGTAGTTTGGAGCACAGATACGCAGTATTTT
TRBD2,TRBJ2-1,NA,TRBV5-1,CASSPRPTSGGSFPSGNEQFF,TGCGCCAGCAGCCCCCGGCCTACTAGCGGGGGGTCGTTTCCTTCCGGCAATGAGCAGTTCTTC
NA,TRBJ1-5,few,TRBV2,CAGRSENQPQHF,TGTGCCGGAAGGTCAGAGAATCAGCCCCAGCATTTT
NA,TRBJ2-1,NA,TRBV11-1,CASSFTWTRDRVDNEQFF,TGTGCCAGCAGCTTCACCTGGACCCGGGACCGTGTAGACAATGAGCAGTTCTTC
NA,TRBJ2-5,NA,TRBV5-6,CASSFTGKETQYF,TGTGCCAGCAGCTTCACAGGGAAAGAGACCCAGTACTTC
NA,TRBJ2-5,few,TRBV7-2,CASSLGVSGETQYF,TGTGCCAGCAGCTTGGGGGTTTCGGGGGAGACCCAGTACTTC
NA,TRBJ2-2,many,TRBV7-2,CASSLGGSGAAGELFF,TGTGCCAGCAGCTTAGGCGGCTCAGGCGCTGCCGGGGAGCTGTTTTTT
TRBD1,TRBJ2-3,few,TRBV10-3,CAISEARDRGPDTQYF,TGTGCCATCAGTGAGGCCCGGGACAGGGGGCCAGATACGCAGTATTTT
NA,TRBJ1-2,few,TRBV10-3,CAISEGGHSGYTF,TGTGCCATCAGTGAAGGGGGGCACAGTGGCTACACCTTC
NA,TRBJ2-1,few,TRBV20-1,CSAVKGNNEQFF,TGCAGTGCTGTGAAAGGGAACAATGAGCAGTTCTTC
TRBD1,TRBJ2-3,few,TRBV5-1,CASSLAWRGQGTDTQYF,TGCGCCAGCAGCTTGGCCTGGAGGGGACAGGGAACAGATACGCAGTATTTT
NA,TRBJ1-6,few,TRBV20-1,CSARPQGNSPLHF,TGCAGTGCTAGGCCCCAGGGAAATTCACCCCTCCACTTT
TRBD2,TRBJ2-3,few,TRBV10-3,CAISGAGTSTDTQYF,TGTGCCATCAGTGGAGCGGGAACTTCCACAGATACGCAGTATTTT
NA,TRBJ2-1,few,TRBV7-2,CASSLPGLVYNEQFF,TGTGCCAGCAGCTTACCGGGACTTGTATACAATGAGCAGTTCTTC
NA,TRBJ2-3,NA,TRBV29-1,CSVGGGITDTQYF,TGCAGCGTTGGAGGGGGTATTACAGATACGCAGTATTTT
NA,TRBJ2-7,few,TRBV6-1,CASTPGALKRPYEQYF,TGTGCCAGCACCCCAGGAGCCCTGAAACGCCCCTACGAGCAGTACTTC
NA,TRBJ2-7,NA,TRBV28,CASSLYRAETYEQYF,TGTGCCAGCAGTTTATATAGGGCGGAAACCTACGAGCAGTACTTC
NA,TRBJ2-7,NA,TRBV4-3,CASSRRISYEQYF,TGCGCCAGCAGCCGGAGAATCTCCTACGAGCAGTACTTC
NA,TRBJ1-5,many,TRBV20-1,CSARDYRDNQPQHF,TGCAGTGCTAGAGACTACAGGGATAATCAGCCCCAGCATTTT
NA,TRBJ2-2,few,TRBV25-1,CASRGRDDTGELFF,TGTGCCAGCAGAGGTAGGGATGACACCGGGGAGCTGTTTTTT
TRBD1,TRBJ2-2,few,TRBV9,CASSASQGTNTGELFF,TGTGCCAGCAGCGCCTCACAGGGGACGAACACCGGGGAGCTGTTTTTT
NA,TRBJ1-2,many,TRBV4-1,CASSQDTATGYTF,TGCGCCAGCAGCCAAGACACGGCCACGGGCTACACCTTC
TRBD1,TRBJ2-5,few,TRBV29-1,CSGRQGWQETQYF,TGCAGCGGACGACAGGGGTGGCAAGAGACCCAGTACTTC
NA,TRBJ1-3,NA,TRBV7-2,CASSRYSSGNTIYF,TGTGCCAGCAGCCGCTACAGCTCTGGAAACACCATATATTTT
NA,TRBJ2-3,few,TRBV5-1,CASGVTVDTQYF,TGCGCCAGCGGGGTGACTGTCGATACGCAGTATTTT
NA,TRBJ2-3,NA,TRBV20-1,CSARDVRAFRDTQYF,TGCAGTGCTAGAGATGTGAGGGCATTCAGGGATACGCAGTATTTT
NA,TRBJ2-3,many,TRBV24-1,CATSDPPTDTQYF,TGTGCCACCAGTGATCCCCCCACAGATACGCAGTATTTT
TRBD2,TRBJ2-2,few,TRBV7-9,CASSSLAGANTGELFF,TGTGCCAGCAGCTCCCTAGCGGGGGCGAACACCGGGGAGCTGTTTTTT
NA,TRBJ2-5,many,TRBV12-3/TRBV12-4,CASSPRGQETQYF,TGTGCCAGCAGTCCCCGCGGGCAAGAGACCCAGTACTTC
NA,TRBJ2-1,NA,TRBV20-1,CSAAGPSSLHEQFF,TGCAGTGCCGCGGGTCCCTCCAGTCTTCATGAGCAGTTCTTC
TRBD2,TRBJ2-1,NA,TRBV12-5,CASGSRGGVKNEQFF,TGTGCTAGTGGGTCCCGGGGGGGAGTGAAGAACGAGCAGTTCTTC
NA,TRBJ1-4,few,TRBV3-1,CASSLGQPRGGEKLFF,TGTGCCAGCAGCCTAGGACAGCCGAGGGGCGGAGAAAAACTGTTTTTT
TRBD2,TRBJ2-7,NA,TRBV4-3,CASSPTSGRPTYEQYF,TGCGCCAGCAGCCCAACTAGCGGGAGGCCTACCTACGAGCAGTACTTC
NA,TRBJ2-3,NA,TRBV5-1,CASSLAGLVWHF,TGCGCCAGCAGCTTGGCCGGGCTAGTGTGGCATTTT
NA,TRBJ1-2,few,TRBV20-1,CSARDNYGHTF,TGCAGTGCTAGAGATAACTATGGCCACACCTTC
NA,TRBJ2-6,many,TRBV27,CASSPPSLFSGANVLTF,TGTGCCAGCAGTCCACCGTCCCTTTTCTCTGGGGCCAACGTCCTGACTTTC
NA,TRBJ2-6,NA,TRBV12-3/TRBV12-4,CASSPRVGANVLTF,TGTGCCAGCAGTCCCCGGGTCGGGGCCAACGTCCTGACTTTC
NA,TRBJ2-4,NA,TRBV6-6,CASSAARIQYF,TGTGCCAGCAGTGCGGCGCGGATCCAGTACTTC
TRBD1,TRBJ2-1,few,TRBV5-1,CASSNRQGSIVNEQFF,TGCGCCAGCAGCAACCGACAGGGCTCGATCGTCAATGAGCAGTTCTTC
TRBD2,TRBJ2-5,NA,TRBV11-2,CASSLSGRALTQYF,TGTGCCAGCAGCTTGAGCGGGAGGGCATTAACCCAGTACTTC
NA,TRBJ1-1,NA,TRBV25-1,CASRAGGPNTEAFF,TGTGCCAGCAGGGCCGGGGGCCCTAACACTGAAGCTTTCTTT
NA,TRBJ2-7,NA,TRBV7-2,CASSLSEVLRFEQYF,TGTGCCAGCAGCTTAAGTGAGGTTTTGAGATTCGAGCAGTACTTC
TRBD1,TRBJ2-1,few,TRBV5-1,CASSLGGTGGNNEQFF,TGCGCCAGCAGCTTAGGCGGGACAGGGGGTAACAATGAGCAGTTCTTC
NA,TRBJ2-1,NA,TRBV12-3/TRBV12-4,CASSRQLSSYNEQFF,TGTGCCAGCAGTCGACAGTTGAGCTCCTACAATGAGCAGTTCTTC
NA,TRBJ2-7,NA,TRBV5-1,CASSEVVAAYEQYF,TGCGCCAGCAGCGAGGTAGTAGCGGCCTACGAGCAGTACTTC
NA,TRBJ1-1,NA,TRBV20-1,CSARVSLWEAFF,TGCAGTGCTAGAGTCAGCCTCTGGGAGGCTTTCTTT
NA,TRBJ2-5,NA,TRBV11-2,CASSYMGLQETQYF,TGTGCCAGCAGCTACATGGGTTTACAAGAGACCCAGTACTTC
NA,TRBJ2-1,NA,TRBV5-1,CASSTERGSNEQFF,TGCGCCAGCAGCACAGAACGGGGGTCCAATGAGCAGTTCTTC